The source of this TCR beta chain is a study of blood T cell repertoires in COVID-19. After removal of 6 bases from V and 5 bases from J, the junction contained 7 bases not matched to a gene. The germline V gene encodes CDR1 MNHEY and CDR2 SMNVEV (reference sequence). The CDR3 is 16 residues long. Authors' data handling: Counts of nucleated cells, estimated from reference gene primer amplification, were obtained. Produced via immunoSEQ multiplex PCR; TCRdb's table is partial and in-frame only. From that table come the V and J calls and clone size; the DNA was used to work out D and trimming. The sample lists 250,000 to 350,000 clones; 85% were seen once.

The chain combines TRBV27 with TRBJ2-2, with TRBD2 matching over 12 bases. The sample comprised PBMCs or T cells enriched from blood (not recorded which). The receptor was derived from a woman aged 45-59 years who had recovered from COVID-19. The CDR3 bases are TGTGCCAGCAGATACGGACTAGCGGGACAAACCGGGGAGCTGTTTTTT. Amino acids: CASRYGLAGQTGELFF.